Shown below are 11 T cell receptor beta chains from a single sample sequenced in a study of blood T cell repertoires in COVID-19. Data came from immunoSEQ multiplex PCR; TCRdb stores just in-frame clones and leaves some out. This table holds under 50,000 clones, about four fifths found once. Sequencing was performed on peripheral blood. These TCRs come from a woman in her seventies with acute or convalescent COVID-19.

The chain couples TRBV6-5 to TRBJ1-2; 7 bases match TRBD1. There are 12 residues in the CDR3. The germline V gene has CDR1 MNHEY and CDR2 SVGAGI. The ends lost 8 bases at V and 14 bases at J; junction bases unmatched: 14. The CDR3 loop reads CASVLGGQGVTF. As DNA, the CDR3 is TGTGCCAGCGTCCTCGGGGGCCAGGGGGTGACCTTC.

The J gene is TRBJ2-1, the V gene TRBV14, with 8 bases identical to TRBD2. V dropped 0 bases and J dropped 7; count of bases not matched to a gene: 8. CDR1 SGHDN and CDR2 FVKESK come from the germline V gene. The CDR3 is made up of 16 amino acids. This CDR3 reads CASSQDEREIENEQFF. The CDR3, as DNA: TGTGCCAGCAGCCAAGACGAGCGGGAGATCGAAAATGAGCAGTTCTTC.

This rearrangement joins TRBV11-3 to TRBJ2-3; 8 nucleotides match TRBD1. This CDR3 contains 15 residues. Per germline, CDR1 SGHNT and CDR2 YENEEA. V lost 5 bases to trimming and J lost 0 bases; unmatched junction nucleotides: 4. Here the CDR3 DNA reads TGTGCCAGCAGCCAAACAGGGGGGAGCACAGATACGCAGTATTTT. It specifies CASSQTGGSTDTQYF.

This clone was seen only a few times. CDR3 in amino acids: CASSLGGNYGYTF. CDR3 sequence (DNA): TGTGCCAGCAGTTTAGGCGGAAACTATGGCTACACCTTC. The chain recombines TRBV12-3 or TRBV12-4 with TRBJ1-2; no clear D gene. V lost 1 base and J lost 2, with 5 bases in between. This CDR3 comprises 13 residues.

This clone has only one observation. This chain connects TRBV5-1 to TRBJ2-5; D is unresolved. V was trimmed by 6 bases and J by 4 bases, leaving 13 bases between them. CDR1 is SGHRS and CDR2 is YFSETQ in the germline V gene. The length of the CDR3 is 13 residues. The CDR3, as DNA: TGCGCCAGCACCGTTCGGGTTACAGAGACCCAGTACTTC. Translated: CASTVRVTETQYF.

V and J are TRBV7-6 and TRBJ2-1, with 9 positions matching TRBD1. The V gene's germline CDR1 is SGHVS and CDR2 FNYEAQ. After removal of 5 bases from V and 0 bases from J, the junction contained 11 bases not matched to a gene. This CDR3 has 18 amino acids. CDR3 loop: CASSIGTGRFSSYNEQFF. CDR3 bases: TGTGCCAGCAGCATCGGGACAGGGCGCTTCAGCTCCTACAATGAGCAGTTCTTC.

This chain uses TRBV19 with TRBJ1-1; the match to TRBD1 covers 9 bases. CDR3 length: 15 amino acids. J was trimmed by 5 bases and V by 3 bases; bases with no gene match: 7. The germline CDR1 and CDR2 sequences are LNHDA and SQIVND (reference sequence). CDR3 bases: TGTGCCAGTAGTATTCTGACAGGGGGGAATACTGAAGCTTTCTTT. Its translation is CASSILTGGNTEAFF.

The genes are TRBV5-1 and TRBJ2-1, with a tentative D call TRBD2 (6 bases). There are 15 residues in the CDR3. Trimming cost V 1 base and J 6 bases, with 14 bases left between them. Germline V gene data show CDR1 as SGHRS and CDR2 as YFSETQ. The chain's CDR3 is CASSLPGGDSNEQFF. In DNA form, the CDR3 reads TGCGCCAGCAGCTTGCCAGGTGGGGACTCCAATGAGCAGTTCTTC.

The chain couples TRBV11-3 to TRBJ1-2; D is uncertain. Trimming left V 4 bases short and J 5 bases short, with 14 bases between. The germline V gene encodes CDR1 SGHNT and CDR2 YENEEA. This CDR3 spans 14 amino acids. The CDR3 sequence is CASSSPDKRYGYTF. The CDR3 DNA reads TGTGCCAGCAGCTCCCCTGACAAACGGTATGGCTACACCTTC.

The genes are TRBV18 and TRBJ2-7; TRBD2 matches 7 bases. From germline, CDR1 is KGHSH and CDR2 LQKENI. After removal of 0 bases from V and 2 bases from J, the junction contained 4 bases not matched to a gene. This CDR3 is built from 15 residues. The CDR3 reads CASSPPPSGTYEQYF. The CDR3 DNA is TGTGCCAGCTCACCACCCCCTAGCGGCACCTACGAGCAGTACTTC.

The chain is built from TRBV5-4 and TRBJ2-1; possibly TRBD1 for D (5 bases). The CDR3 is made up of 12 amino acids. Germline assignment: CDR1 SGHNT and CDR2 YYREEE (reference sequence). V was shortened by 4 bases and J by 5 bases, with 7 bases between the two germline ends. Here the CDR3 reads CASSLTDNEQFF. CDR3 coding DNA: TGTGCCAGCAGCCTGACAGACAATGAGCAGTTCTTC.